The 12 T cell receptor beta chains in this list originate from one sample, sequenced in a study of response to subunit inactivated influenza vaccine. TCRdb reprocessed the RT-PCR reads with MiXCR, giving one entry per CDR3 protein. The sample carries 750,000 to 850,000 distinct CDR3 sequences, approximately 17% recorded once. The sequenced sample was PBMCs from blood, obtained roughly 5 days after vaccination. Every receptor here comes from a man aged 45-60 years who received an inactivated influenza vaccine.

The rearrangement uses TRBV10-3 and TRBJ2-1, with D perhaps matching TRBD2 (6 bases). Germline V CDR1 and CDR2: ENHRY, SYGVKD. Trimming stripped 9 bases from V and 0 bases from J, with 12 bases between. The length of the CDR3 is 14 residues. The CDR3 region is CAISGWSSYNEQFF. CDR3 DNA: TGTGCCATAAGCGGGTGGAGCTCCTACAATGAGCAGTTCTTC.

The chain combines TRBV7-9 with TRBJ2-2, with a possible D match to TRBD1 (6 bases). V shed 5 bases and J shed 7 bases, with 11 bases lying between them. The CDR3 is made up of 13 amino acids. Germline V gene data show CDR1 as SEHNR and CDR2 as FQNEAQ (reference sequence). The CDR3 coding sequence is TGTGCCAGCAGCCCCAGAGGGGGCGGGGAGCTGTTTTTT. This gives the protein CASSPRGGGELFF.

The chain employs TRBV6-5 and TRBJ2-5; 9 positions match TRBD2. Germline loops: CDR1 MNHEY, CDR2 SVGAGI. With 3 bases clipped from V and 5 bases from J, the junction kept 4 bases outside the gene matches. CDR3 size: 14 residues. Written as DNA, the CDR3 is TGTGCCAGCAGTTATGGCGGGAGGGGTGAGACCCAGTACTTC. Its translation is CASSYGGRGETQYF.

In its sample, this clonotype was seen a few times. DNA for the CDR3: TGTGCCAGCAGTTTACGGAGCAGCGGGGGCTCAGATACGCAGTATTTT. The encoded protein is CASSLRSSGGSDTQYF. The chain couples TRBV12-3 or TRBV12-4 to TRBJ2-3; 8 positions match TRBD2. V dropped 2 bases and J dropped 4; count of bases not matched to a gene: 8. This CDR3 contains 16 residues.

This clonotype was seen more than once but under ten times. The chain couples TRBV20-1 to TRBJ2-7; perhaps TRBD1 as D (6 bases). Trimming removed 6 bases at V and 3 bases at J, with 15 bases between. The CDR3 is 13 amino acids. The V gene's germline CDR1 is DFQATT and CDR2 SNEGSKA (reference sequence). CDR3 sequence (DNA): TGCAGTGCAGAAGGGACAAGGGACTACGAGCAGTACTTC. Translation: CSAEGTRDYEQYF.

This clonotype has a count of ten or more. The J gene is TRBJ2-2, the V gene TRBV12-3 or TRBV12-4; D gene unclear. Trimming left V 9 bases short and J 5 bases short, with 16 bases between. The length of the CDR3 is 14 residues. This CDR3 is CASCLAGQTGELFF. The CDR3 nucleotides are TGTGCCAGTTGCTTAGCTGGGCAGACCGGGGAGCTGTTTTTT.

The J gene is TRBJ2-1, the V gene TRBV20-1; weak D call: TRBD2 (6 bases). This CDR3 comprises 14 residues. Germline CDR1 DFQATT, CDR2 SNEGSKA (reference sequence). V was trimmed by 6 bases and J by 0 bases, leaving 12 bases between them. In DNA form, the CDR3 reads TGCAGTGCAAAACCTAGCGACTCCTACAATGAGCAGTTCTTC. Protein: CSAKPSDSYNEQFF.

Concerning this clonotype itself: A read error may be the cause here, since a much bigger clone is one base away. Written as DNA, the CDR3 is TGCAGTGCACAGGGGTACGACAATCAGCCCCGGCATTTT. Translation gives CSAQGYDNQPRHF. This sequence joins TRBV20-1 and TRBJ1-5; TRBD1 matches at 7 bases. This CDR3 contains 13 residues. From germline, CDR1 is DFQATT and CDR2 SNEGSKA (reference sequence).

This clonotype was counted between two and nine times. The CDR3 DNA reads TGTGCCAGCACCTCGGTCGGGGTGTTTGGCTATGGCTACACCTTC. Translated: CASTSVGVFGYGYTF. This sequence joins TRBV5-6 and TRBJ1-2; D gene unclear. There are 15 residues in the CDR3. The germline V gene has CDR1 SGHDT and CDR2 YYEEEE. Trimming removed 6 bases at V and 4 bases at J, with 19 bases between.

In its sample, this clonotype was seen a few times. V is TRBV19 and J is TRBJ2-1; the match to TRBD2 covers 9 bases. The V and J ends lost 3 bases and 4 bases, in that order; junction bases with no gene match: 13. Per the germline V gene, CDR1 is LNHDA and CDR2 is SQIVND (reference sequence). The CDR3 runs 18 residues. The DNA of the CDR3 is TGTGCCAGTAGTATTTGGCGTGGCGGCGGGAGGGCATACAATGAGCAGTTCTTC. Amino acids: CASSIWRGGGRAYNEQFF. Filled out from reference TRBV19 and TRBJ2-1, the complete variable domain reads DGGITQSPKYLFRKEGQNVTLSCEQNLNHDAMYWYRQDPGQGLRLIYYSQIVNDFQKGDIAEGYSVSREKKESFPLTVTSAQKNPTAFYLCASSIWRGGGRAYNEQFFGPGTRLTVL.

To note about this clonotype: Given a much more abundant clone one base away, this may be a read error. The genes are TRBV28 and TRBJ1-1; D gene uncertain. From germline, CDR1 is MDHEN and CDR2 SYDVKM. CDR3 size: 12 residues. V lost 6 bases and J 0 bases, leaving 5 bases between the germline ends. CDR3 in DNA: TGTGCCAGCAGCGACATGAACACTGAAGCTTTCTTT. The encoded protein is CASSDMNTEAFF.

This chain links TRBV5-6 with TRBJ2-3, with D hard to call. Germline values: CDR1 SGHDT, CDR2 YYEEEE. The V end was cut by 0 bases, the J end by 0 bases, with 11 bases between. The CDR3 runs 16 residues. CDR3 coding DNA: TGTGCCAGCAGCTTGGCCGGTTTTCGTAGCACAGATACGCAGTATTTT. Its translation: CASSLAGFRSTDTQYF.